The entry that follows covers one T cell receptor beta chain sequence. What it binds is not known. This CDR3 has 12 residues. J was trimmed by 14 bases and V by 0 bases; bases with no gene match: 5. Per the germline V gene, CDR1 is ENHRY and CDR2 is SYGVKD. The data belong to a study of early T cells in non-severe SARS-CoV-2 infection. The protocol attached unique molecular identifiers to individual cDNA molecules. TCRdb reanalysed the 5' RACE reads using MiXCR and keeps one entry per CDR3 protein. This sample carries roughly 97,000 distinct CDR3 sequences, roughly 9.6% of them seen once, and the ten largest clones take approximately 4.7%. Study results and limitations: VDJdb-based matching was biased toward anti-spike CD8 responses and missed private and CD4 specificities.

The material sequenced was whole blood, taken at baseline. The V call is TRBV10-3, the J call TRBJ2-3; 7 bases line up with TRBD2. The TCR was taken from an adult who was a healthcare worker with PCR-confirmed SARS-CoV-2 infection or an uninfected control (not recorded which). The CDR3 coding sequence is TGTGCCATCAGTGAGTCAGAGCGGGGAGGGTATTTT. This sequence encodes CAISESERGGYF.